Below are 9 T cell receptor beta chains sequenced from a single sample in a study of cytomegalovirus exposure and HLA in healthy donors. Use of 60 Vbeta and 13 Jbeta primers characterized the PCR. Sequencing used immunoSEQ multiplex PCR; TCRdb keeps in-frame clones, though not all of them. Of roughly 200,000 clones in the sample, 80% were seen once. Sequencing was performed on PBMCs. The source of these receptors is a man in his forties in good health and CMV-seronegative.

The rearrangement links TRBV2 to TRBJ1-1, with D hard to call. Trimming cost V 7 bases and J 1 base, with 4 bases left between them. The CDR3 covers 11 residues. Germline V gives CDR1 SNHLY, CDR2 FYNNEI. The CDR3 sequence is CASTGNTEAFF. The CDR3 DNA follows: TGTGCCAGCACGGGGAACACTGAAGCTTTCTTT.

This clone was recorded a few times. The chain uses TRBV7-2 and TRBJ2-1; D is possibly TRBD2 (7 bases). From germline, CDR1 is SGHTA and CDR2 FQGNSA. V shed 5 bases and J shed 7 bases, with 30 bases lying between them. This CDR3 has 19 residues. Here the CDR3 reads CASSPSPRSWGGLGNEQFF. CDR3 in DNA: TGTGCCAGCAGCCCATCGCCCCGGTCTTGGGGGGGGCTCGGGAATGAGCAGTTCTTC.

CDR3 coding DNA: TGTGCCAGCAGCGTAGGTAGCGGGAGGCCACAAGAGACCCAGTACTTC. Protein: CASSVGSGRPQETQYF. V is TRBV9 and J is TRBJ2-5; TRBD2 aligns across 10 bases. V shed 0 bases, J shed 2 bases, and the junction held 4 bases outside the gene matches. Germline values: CDR1 SGDLS, CDR2 YYNGEE. The CDR3 is made up of 16 amino acids.

The V gene is TRBV5-4, the J gene TRBJ2-5, with D perhaps TRBD1 (5 bases). V lost 4 bases and J 10 bases, leaving 20 bases between the germline ends. The CDR3 sequence is 14 residues long. Germline V lookup: CDR1 SGHNT, CDR2 YYREEE (reference sequence). Written as DNA, the CDR3 is TGTGCCAGCAGCCATGGCGGCAGGGTAGAAGGCCAGTACTTC. This codes for CASSHGGRVEGQYF. The full variable domain, its missing parts supplied by reference TRBV5-4 and TRBJ2-5, is ETGVTQSPTHLIKTRGQQVTLRCSSQSGHNTVSWYQQALGQGPQFIFQYYREEENGRGNFPPRFSGLQFPNYSSELNVNALELDDSALYLCASSHGGRVEGQYFGPGTRLLVL.

The chain employs TRBV9 and TRBJ2-3; D is perhaps TRBD2 (6 bases). The germline V and J ends were trimmed by 2 bases and 1 base, with 11 bases remaining between them. CDR1 is SGDLS, CDR2 YYNGEE, per germline. The CDR3 runs to 15 residues. The CDR3 nucleotides are TGTGCCAGCAGCGTTGCGTGGGGGGGCACAGATACGCAGTATTTT. Its protein product is CASSVAWGGTDTQYF.

The chain employs TRBV28 and TRBJ1-4, with no clear D. Trimming took off 6 bases at V and 7 bases at J, with 9 bases between the two ends. CDR3 length: 12 residues. The germline V gene has CDR1 MDHEN and CDR2 SYDVKM. The DNA for the CDR3 is TGTGCCAGCAGGGTCTCTATTGAAAAACTGTTTTTT. Protein: CASRVSIEKLFF.

V and J are TRBV7-2 and TRBJ1-1; the D is unclear. Germline V gives CDR1 SGHTA, CDR2 FQGNSA. This CDR3 region has 13 residues. Between the trimmed V and J ends, which lost 5 bases and 1 base, there was a span of 8 bases. Here the CDR3 reads CASSRQRNTEAFF. CDR3 nucleotides: TGTGCCAGCAGCCGGCAGCGGAACACTGAAGCTTTCTTT.

This clone was found a few times. The chain links TRBV4-3 to TRBJ2-3, with TRBD2 matching 12 bases. V shed 3 bases and J 6 bases; nucleotides not matched to a gene: 7. Germline assignment: CDR1 LGHNA and CDR2 YSLEER. The CDR3 spans 16 residues. The CDR3 protein is CASSQNLAGGPDTQYF. CDR3 nucleotide sequence: TGCGCCAGCAGCCAGAATCTAGCGGGGGGGCCGGATACGCAGTATTTT.

This rearrangement joins TRBV5-1 to TRBJ2-7; no firm D call. Germline V gives CDR1 SGHRS, CDR2 YFSETQ. Trimming pared 1 base from V and 3 bases from J, leaving 14 bases between. This CDR3 has 15 residues. The CDR3 nucleotides are TGCGCCAGCAGCTTGTATCCGTCAGGAATCTACGAGCAGTACTTC. Protein product: CASSLYPSGIYEQYF.